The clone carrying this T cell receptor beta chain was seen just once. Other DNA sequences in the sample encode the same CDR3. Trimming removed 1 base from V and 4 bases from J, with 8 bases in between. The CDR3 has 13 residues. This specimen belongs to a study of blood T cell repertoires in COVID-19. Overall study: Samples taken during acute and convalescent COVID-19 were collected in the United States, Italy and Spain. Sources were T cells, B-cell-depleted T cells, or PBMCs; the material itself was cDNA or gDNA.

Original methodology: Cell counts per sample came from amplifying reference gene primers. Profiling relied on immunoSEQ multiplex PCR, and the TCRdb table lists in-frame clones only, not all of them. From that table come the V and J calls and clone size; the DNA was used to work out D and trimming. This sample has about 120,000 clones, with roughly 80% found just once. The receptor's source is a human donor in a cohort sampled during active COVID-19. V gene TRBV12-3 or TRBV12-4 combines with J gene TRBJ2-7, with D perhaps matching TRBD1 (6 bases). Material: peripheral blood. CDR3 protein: CASSLGGLYEQYF. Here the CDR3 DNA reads TGTGCCAGCAGTTTAGGGGGGCTGTACGAGCAGTACTTC.